These 12 T cell receptor beta chains came from one sample sequenced in a study of blood T cell repertoires in COVID-19. Some clones are missing from TCRdb's copy, which holds only in-frame ones; the method was immunoSEQ multiplex PCR. The data hold hundreds of thousands of clones, with 88% observed a single time. The sequenced material came from peripheral blood. Receptors were obtained from an elderly man with acute or convalescent COVID-19.

This chain uses TRBV6-5 with TRBJ2-1; 7 bases are shared with TRBD1. The CDR3 loop spans 15 amino acids. The germline V gene encodes CDR1 MNHEY and CDR2 SVGAGI. Trimming took 5 bases from V and 6 from J; bases not matched to a gene: 10. The CDR3 coding sequence is TGTGCCAGCAGTCTCGACAGGGATGAGGGCAATGAGCAGTTCTTC. Translated: CASSLDRDEGNEQFF.

The chain uses TRBV18 and TRBJ1-2, with D possibly TRBD1 on 6 matching bases. Germline assignment: CDR1 KGHSH and CDR2 LQKENI. CDR3 length: 14 amino acids. Deletions cut 5 bases from V and 4 bases from J, with 14 bases between. CDR3 sequence (DNA): TGTGCCAGCTCATCTACACAGGGTTCCTATGGCTACACCTTC. This encodes CASSSTQGSYGYTF. The full variable domain, its missing parts supplied by reference TRBV18 and TRBJ1-2, is NAGVMQNPRHLVRRRGQEARLRCSPMKGHSHVYWYRQLPEEGLKFMVYLQKENIIDESGMPKERFSAEFPKEGPSILRIQQVVRGDSAAYFCASSSTQGSYGYTFGSGTRLTVV.

The chain couples TRBV6-5 to TRBJ1-2; 7 bases line up with TRBD1. Trimming removed 4 bases from V and 4 bases from J; junction bases left unmatched: 6. Germline lookup yields CDR1 MNHEY and CDR2 SVGAGI. The length of the CDR3 is 14 residues. CDR3 region: CASSWDSGSYGYTF. In DNA form, the CDR3 reads TGTGCCAGCAGTTGGGACAGTGGGAGCTATGGCTACACCTTC.

Only one count was recorded for this clone. V and J are TRBV2 and TRBJ2-5; a possible D gene is TRBD1 (6 bases). Trimming shortened V by 8 bases and J by 5 bases, and 18 bases separated the two germline ends. CDR1 is SNHLY and CDR2 is FYNNEI in the germline V gene. The CDR3 consists of 14 residues. Written as DNA, the CDR3 is TGTGCCAGCGGGTGGACAGCTCCTCGGGAGACCCAGTACTTC. It translates to CASGWTAPRETQYF.

This chain connects TRBV7-9 to TRBJ1-6; 7 bases fit TRBD1. V lost 7 bases to trimming and J lost 13 bases; unmatched junction nucleotides: 13. CDR1 is SEHNR, CDR2 FQNEAQ, per germline (reference sequence). The CDR3 length is 14 residues. The CDR3: CASTQFPTGIPLHF. The DNA of the CDR3 is TGTGCCAGCACCCAATTCCCGACAGGGATCCCCCTCCACTTT. Supplemented by reference TRBV7-9 and TRBJ1-6, the full variable domain reads DTGVSQNPRHKITKRGQNVTFRCDPISEHNRLYWYRQTLGQGPEFLTYFQNEAQLEKSRLLSDRFSAERPKGSFSTLEIQRTEQGDSAMYLCASTQFPTGIPLHFGNGTRLTVT.

This clone is a singleton in its sample. The V and J genes are TRBV28 and TRBJ2-1; a weak D match, TRBD1 (5 bases). There are 13 residues in the CDR3. Germline V CDR1 and CDR2: MDHEN, SYDVKM. Trimming pared 3 bases from V and 3 bases from J, leaving 6 bases between. The CDR3 bases are TGTGCCAGCAGTTTGGACATCTACAATGAGCAGTTCTTC. Protein sequence: CASSLDIYNEQFF.

The gene calls are TRBV27 and TRBJ2-5; TRBD1 aligns across 7 bases. The V segment lost 5 bases and the J segment 5 bases; nucleotides outside the gene matches: 14. There are 16 residues in the CDR3. CDR1 and CDR2 from the germline V gene are MNHEY and SMNVEV (reference sequence). The CDR3 spells CASSHRQGPTRETQYF. In DNA, the CDR3 is TGTGCCAGCAGTCACCGACAGGGCCCAACCCGGGAGACCCAGTACTTC.

Turning to this clone: The same CDR3 also results from other DNA sequences found in this sample. The chain carries TRBV7-9 and TRBJ1-2, with D tentatively TRBD1 (6 bases). Germline-derived CDR1 and CDR2 are SEHNR and FQNEAQ (reference sequence). The CDR3 length is 12 residues. V was pared by 5 bases and J by 5 bases, with 9 bases between. The CDR3 nucleotides read TGTGCCAGCAGCCCGGACAGTTATGGCTACACCTTC. The encoded protein is CASSPDSYGYTF.

This chain connects TRBV10-3 to TRBJ2-7; perhaps TRBD2 as D (5 bases). Germline V lookup: CDR1 ENHRY, CDR2 SYGVKD. This CDR3 spans 14 amino acids. Trimming shortened V by 2 bases and J by 2 bases, and 10 bases separated the two germline ends. The CDR3 loop reads CAISETVRAYEQYF. Written as DNA, the CDR3 is TGTGCCATCAGTGAGACAGTGAGGGCCTACGAGCAGTACTTC.

This chain joins TRBV5-4 and TRBJ1-2, with D perhaps matching TRBD1 (6 bases). This CDR3 is 14 amino acids long. The germline V and J ends were trimmed by 0 bases and 5 bases, with 11 bases remaining between them. Per germline, CDR1 SGHNT and CDR2 YYREEE (reference sequence). The CDR3 sequence: CASSLEGGRYGYTF. The CDR3 DNA reads TGTGCCAGCAGCTTGGAAGGGGGACGGTATGGCTACACCTTC.

This sequence joins TRBV5-5 and TRBJ1-4; TRBD1 matches 9 bases. Germline CDR1 and CDR2: SGHKS and YYEKEE (reference sequence). This CDR3 is built from 14 residues. V shed 3 bases, J shed 6 bases, and the junction held 3 bases outside the gene matches. The CDR3 loop is CASSYGQGYEKLFF. The CDR3 nucleotides are TGTGCCAGCAGCTACGGACAGGGGTATGAAAAACTGTTTTTT.

This clone turned up a few times. This chain uses TRBV11-2 with TRBJ1-1; D might be TRBD1 (5 bases). This CDR3 spans 14 amino acids. V shed 3 bases and J shed 3 bases, with 11 bases lying between them. Germline CDR1 SGHAT, CDR2 FQNNGV. As DNA, the CDR3 is TGTGCCAGCAGCTTCGTGCAGGGCGACACTGAAGCTTTCTTT. It specifies CASSFVQGDTEAFF.